This entry is about one T cell receptor (beta chain). This specimen belongs to a study of cytomegalovirus exposure and HLA in healthy donors. The PCR employed 60 Vbeta primers together with 13 Jbeta primers. Repertoires were generated with immunoSEQ multiplex PCR, while TCRdb's copy carries only in-frame clones and drops some. The sample lists roughly 26,000 clones, almost 70% seen once, with roughly 4.4% in the top ten. This receptor was taken from a woman aged 50 to 60 in good health and CMV-seronegative. Sequenced sample: PBMCs.

CDR3 region: CAWRNYACTDTQYF. As DNA, the CDR3 is TGTGCCTGGAGGAACTATGCTTGCACAGATACGCAGTATTTT. V is TRBV30 and J is TRBJ2-3; D ambiguous. Trimming pared 3 bases from V and 1 base from J, leaving 11 bases between. The V gene's germline CDR1 is GTSNPN and CDR2 SVGIG (reference sequence). The CDR3 runs 14 residues.